This T cell receptor (beta chain) was recorded in a study of Ad26.COV2.S vaccination and SARS-CoV-2 variants. Treatment denoted: some 20 received Ad26.COV2.S at low or high dose, single or two shots; roughly five received placebo; per-sample allocation not given. All samples were drawn on day 63, counting from the first vaccine or placebo injection. Clones were read by immunoSEQ multiplex PCR, and TCRdb kept only the in-frame ones, dropping some. This table has about 320,000 clones, around four fifths appearing once. The CDR3 has 17 residues. CDR1 is SGHDT, CDR2 YYEEEE, per germline. Losses at the gene ends were 3 bases for V and 3 bases for J; bases not matched to a gene: 10.

The V call is TRBV5-6, the J call TRBJ1-1; 11 bases agree with TRBD1. Sequencing used peripheral blood, obtained in a trial of Ad26.COV2.S vaccine versus placebo. The receptor was derived from a person aged 18-65 years who received the Ad26.COV2.S COVID-19 vaccine or a placebo. CDR3 DNA sequence: TGTGCCAGCAGCTCAGGACAGGGGGCTCTGACGGACACTGAAGCTTTCTTT. Residues: CASSSGQGALTDTEAFF.